A single sample is the source of the 14 T cell receptor beta chains below, sequenced in a study of blood T cells in healthy people across ages. Primed by a sample-barcoded 5' primer and a J-beta primer mix, a second PCR proceeded for roughly 7 to 11 cycles. From the 5' RACE reads, TCRdb called clonotypes with MiXCR, one entry per CDR3 protein. Among some 1.4 million distinct CDR3 sequences listed, 35% to 45% were seen once. Input material: blood. These receptors came from a woman aged 18-29 years in good health.

This clonotype has just a few counts. The chain employs TRBV2 and TRBJ2-1; possible D gene TRBD1, 5 bases. Germline V lookup: CDR1 SNHLY, CDR2 FYNNEI. The CDR3 totals 14 residues. With 11 bases removed from V and 5 bases from J, the gap between germline ends came to 19 bases. The CDR3 loop is CAGAGAATNNEQFF. In DNA, the CDR3 is TGTGCCGGGGCTGGGGCGGCAACCAACAATGAGCAGTTCTTC.

The chain joins TRBV29-1 to TRBJ1-2, with 8 bases aligning to TRBD1. V lost 6 bases, J lost 4 bases, and 7 bases stayed unmatched. Germline assignment: CDR1 SQVTM and CDR2 ANQGSEA. The CDR3 spans 13 residues. CDR3 amino acids: CSVGTDRGYGYTF. DNA for the CDR3: TGCAGCGTAGGGACCGACAGGGGCTATGGCTACACCTTC.

This clonotype was found a few times. The chain employs TRBV20-1 and TRBJ2-7; TRBD2 might be the D (6 bases). The germline V and J ends were trimmed by 0 bases and 0 bases, with 12 bases remaining between them. The CDR3 is 15 amino acids. CDR1 and CDR2 from the germline V gene are DFQATT and SNEGSKA (reference sequence). The CDR3 nucleotides are TGCAGTGCTAGAGATTACGGGAGAACCTCCTACGAGCAGTACTTC. Amino acid sequence: CSARDYGRTSYEQYF.

The table lists this clonotype with a few counts. The chain is built from TRBV7-2 and TRBJ2-3; D might be TRBD1 or TRBD2, each matching 5 bases. Trimming removed 1 base at V and 0 bases at J, with 20 bases between. Germline V gene data show CDR1 as SGHTA and CDR2 as FQGNSA. The CDR3 loop spans 19 amino acids. The CDR3 protein is CASSLGLGLPGPSTDTQYF. The CDR3 nucleotides are TGTGCCAGCAGCTTAGGTTTGGGGCTACCGGGACCAAGCACAGATACGCAGTATTTT.

This clonotype was seen a handful of times. V gene TRBV6-1 combines with J gene TRBJ1-1; no definite D call. The ends were cut back, 4 bases at V and 1 base at J, with 10 bases in the middle. CDR3 length: 14 residues. Germline V gene sequence: CDR1 MNHNS, CDR2 SASEGT. CDR3 loop: CASSVSRTNTEAFF. The CDR3 DNA sequence: TGTGCCAGCAGTGTATCACGAACGAACACTGAAGCTTTCTTT.

The rearrangement uses TRBV27 and TRBJ2-1; D gene ambiguous. The V end was cut by 6 bases, the J end by 0 bases, with 15 bases between. Per the germline V gene, CDR1 is MNHEY and CDR2 is SMNVEV (reference sequence). This CDR3 has 16 residues. CDR3 sequence reads: CASRPERLSSYNEQFF. CDR3 in DNA: TGTGCCAGCAGACCCGAACGGTTGAGCTCCTACAATGAGCAGTTCTTC.

The chain has TRBV9 and TRBJ2-1; 8 nucleotides match TRBD2. Germline assignment: CDR1 SGDLS and CDR2 YYNGEE. Trimming at V came to 0 bases and at J to 5 bases, leaving 4 bases not matched to a gene. The CDR3 runs to 15 residues. In DNA, the CDR3 is TGTGCCAGCAGCGTAGGGCGGGGGGAAAACAATGAGCAGTTCTTC. Amino acid sequence: CASSVGRGENNEQFF. The full variable domain, rest sourced from reference TRBV9 and TRBJ2-1, is DSGVTQTPKHLITATGQRVTLRCSPRSGDLSVYWYQQSLDQGLQFLIQYYNGEERAKGNILERFSAQQFPDLHSELNLSSLELGDSALYFCASSVGRGENNEQFFGPGTRLTVL.

This chain joins TRBV24-1 and TRBJ1-1; unclear D gene. This CDR3 has 12 residues. CDR1 KGHDR and CDR2 SFDVKD come from the germline V gene. Trimming took 5 bases from V and 8 from J, leaving 11 bases between them. Written as DNA, the CDR3 is TGTGCCACCAGTGGTGTAGGAATCGAAGCTTTCTTT. Translating it yields CATSGVGIEAFF.

The gene calls are TRBV2 and TRBJ2-7; the match to TRBD2 covers 8 bases. The J call may be mistaken, given a closer DNA end match to TRBJ2-5. Per germline, CDR1 SNHLY and CDR2 FYNNEI. CDR3 length: 13 amino acids. The CDR3 is CASGGTSIQTQYF. CDR3 bases: TGTGCCAGCGGTGGGACTAGTATCCAGACCCAGTACTTC.

The V and J genes are TRBV3-1 and TRBJ1-1; D uncertain. The V and J ends lost 2 bases and 8 bases respectively, with 15 bases between them. Germline V CDR1 and CDR2: LGHDT, YNNKEL (reference sequence). This CDR3 spans 14 amino acids. The CDR3 protein is CASSQISSTEEAFF. For the CDR3, the DNA is TGTGCCAGCAGCCAAATCAGCAGTACCGAGGAAGCTTTCTTT. The variable domain in full, completed from reference TRBV3-1 and TRBJ1-1, reads DTAVSQTPKYLVTQMGNDKSIKCEQNLGHDTMYWYKQDSKKFLKIMFSYNNKELIINETVPNRFSPKSPDKAHLNLHINSLELGDSAVYFCASSQISSTEEAFFGQGTRLTVV.

With respect to this clonotype: Germline is not matched at one junction end, which may reflect a read error. The chain recombines TRBV2 with TRBJ2-3; 10 nucleotides line up with TRBD2. CDR1 and CDR2 from the germline V gene are SNHLY and FYNNEI. There are 14 residues in the CDR3. The chain's CDR3 is CASREAGGTDTQYF. CDR3 bases: TGTGCCAGCAGAGAAGCGGGGGGGACAGATACGCAGTATTTT.

This clonotype was seen a handful of times. The chain links TRBV20-1 to TRBJ1-2, with a weak D call TRBD1 (5 bases). Trimming pared 3 bases from V and 3 bases from J, leaving 8 bases between. This CDR3 is 12 amino acids long. The germline gives CDR1 DFQATT, CDR2 SNEGSKA (reference sequence). The DNA of the CDR3 is TGCAGTGCTAGCAGGGAATACTATGGCTACACCTTC. Amino acids: CSASREYYGYTF.

This chain connects TRBV12-3 or TRBV12-4 to TRBJ1-2; TRBD1 agrees at 9 bases. The CDR3 spans 15 residues. Trimming took 7 bases from V and 5 from J; bases not matched to a gene: 11. The CDR3 DNA reads TGTGCCAGCACCTTTGGGGGGACAGGGAAATATGGCTACACCTTC. It yields the protein CASTFGGTGKYGYTF.

There are a few counts of this clonotype. V usage is TRBV7-3 and J usage is TRBJ1-2; no firm D call. In germline, CDR1 is SGHTA, CDR2 FQGTGA. The ends were cut back, 5 bases at V and 7 bases at J, with 11 bases in the middle. The CDR3 runs to 12 residues. CDR3 loop: CASSPGGCGYTF. DNA of the CDR3: TGTGCCAGCAGCCCTGGCGGGTGTGGCTACACCTTC. Supplemented by reference TRBV7-3 and TRBJ1-2, the full variable domain reads GAGVSQTPSNKVTEKGKYVELRCDPISGHTALYWYRQSLGQGPEFLIYFQGTGAADDSGLPNDRFFAVRPEGSVSTLKIQRTERGDSAVYLCASSPGGCGYTFGSGTRLTVV.